A single sample gave rise to the 30 T cell receptor beta chains below, sequenced in a study of T cell repertoires in cytomegalovirus infection. TCRdb ran MiXCR on the reads and lists one entry per CDR3 protein. The sample records more than 400,000 distinct CDR3 sequences, roughly 29% being singletons. The sequenced sample consisted of PBMCs. The source of these receptors is a human donor in good health (CMV status not recorded). Some clones in this sample may be carry-over from other donors' samples.

This clonotype was picked up many times. The chain is built from TRBV7-8 and TRBJ1-4; D is unclear. The germline CDR1 and CDR2 sequences are SGHVS and FQNEAQ. V lost 5 bases to trimming and J lost 6 bases, with 16 bases between them. This CDR3 spans 15 amino acids. The CDR3, as DNA: TGTGCCAGCAGCCCACGGAACCGTTTACATGAAAAACTGTTTTTT. Protein sequence: CASSPRNRLHEKLFF.

This clonotype has a count of ten or more. V gene TRBV6-2 or TRBV6-3 combines with J gene TRBJ2-7, with a possible D match to TRBD2 (5 bases). From germline, CDR1 is MNHEY and CDR2 SVGEGT. CDR3 size: 13 residues. Trimming left V 10 bases short and J 5 bases short, with 18 bases between. In DNA form, the CDR3 reads TGTGCCACCAACTTGGCGGGTCACCACGAGCAGTACTTC. Its translation is CATNLAGHHEQYF.

A few counts support this clonotype. CDR3: CASRVEVASEQFF. The CDR3 region has the DNA TGTGCCAGCAGGGTCGAGGTTGCTTCCGAGCAGTTCTTC. The gene calls are TRBV7-6 and TRBJ2-1, with unresolved D. The germline gives CDR1 SGHVS, CDR2 FNYEAQ. The length of the CDR3 is 13 residues. With 6 bases removed from V and 10 bases from J, the gap between germline ends came to 16 bases.

The chain links TRBV12-3 or TRBV12-4 to TRBJ1-1, with no clear D. The CDR3 spans 14 residues. Trimming pared 7 bases from V and 0 bases from J, leaving 12 bases between. CDR3 sequence: CASTRRAMNTEAFF. The CDR3 nucleotides read TGTGCCAGCACCAGAAGAGCCATGAACACTGAAGCTTTCTTT.

The V and J genes are TRBV6-5 and TRBJ2-4; the D is unclear. The germline V and J ends were trimmed by 6 bases and 11 bases, with 17 bases remaining between them. Germline-derived CDR1 and CDR2 are MNHEY and SVGAGI. CDR3 size: 13 residues. CDR3 residues: CASRERNSLVQYF. CDR3 nucleotide sequence: TGTGCCAGCAGGGAAAGGAACAGTTTGGTTCAGTACTTC.

This clonotype turned up a few times. V is TRBV7-2 and J is TRBJ2-3; D may be TRBD2 (7 bases). V lost 5 bases and J 3 bases, leaving 18 bases between the germline ends. Germline V gene data show CDR1 as SGHTA and CDR2 as FQGNSA. This CDR3 comprises 16 residues. The CDR3 protein is CASSQPLGGGTDTQYF. The CDR3 nucleotides are TGTGCCAGCAGCCAACCCCTAGGGGGGGGTACAGATACGCAGTATTTT.

The chain links TRBV12-3 or TRBV12-4 to TRBJ1-5; D unclear. The CDR3 is 16 residues long. Trimming took 0 bases from V and 5 from J, leaving 14 bases between them. This chain's CDR3 is CASSLAFKGSDQPQHF. The CDR3 DNA follows: TGTGCCAGCAGTTTAGCGTTCAAGGGTAGTGATCAGCCCCAGCATTTT.

The genes are TRBV30 and TRBJ2-2; 8 nucleotides line up with TRBD2. Germline lookup yields CDR1 GTSNPN and CDR2 SVGIG (reference sequence). J was trimmed by 0 bases and V by 3 bases; bases with no gene match: 12. The CDR3 is 18 amino acids. This chain's CDR3 is CAWRGSPREVPNTGELFF. DNA for the CDR3: TGTGCCTGGAGAGGGAGCCCGCGGGAGGTGCCGAACACCGGGGAGCTGTTTTTT. The full variable domain, in which reference TRBV30 and TRBJ2-2 provide the parts outside the CDR3, is SQTIHQWPATLVQPVGSPLSLECTVEGTSNPNLYWYRQAAGRGLQLLFYSVGIGQISSEVPQNLSASRPQDRQFILSSKKLLLSDSGFYLCAWRGSPREVPNTGELFFGEGSRLTVL.

This clonotype showed up just a few times. The V call is TRBV14, the J call TRBJ2-2; D not resolved. Germline V gene lookup returns CDR1 SGHDN and CDR2 FVKESK. V lost 1 base to trimming and J lost 0 bases, with 6 bases between them. The length of the CDR3 is 15 residues. The CDR3 sequence: CASSQVRANTGELFF. The CDR3 DNA is TGTGCCAGCAGCCAAGTTAGGGCGAACACCGGGGAGCTGTTTTTT.

CDR3 sequence: CASSLMSGQGGTGELFF. The CDR3 DNA reads TGTGCCAGCAGCTTGATGTCAGGGCAGGGCGGCACCGGGGAGCTGTTTTTT. The chain links TRBV5-8 to TRBJ2-2; possibly TRBD1 for D (5 bases). V lost 1 base to trimming and J lost 4 bases, with 17 bases between them. CDR1 and CDR2 (germline): SGHTS, YDEGEE. The CDR3 has 17 residues.

The rearrangement joins TRBV10-3 to TRBJ2-5; D unclear. CDR1 ENHRY and CDR2 SYGVKD come from the germline V gene. This CDR3 contains 13 residues. Between the trimmed V and J ends, which lost 10 bases and 5 bases, there was a span of 17 bases. CDR3 loop: CATQLGLGETQYF. CDR3 bases: TGTGCCACCCAATTGGGTCTGGGGGAGACCCAGTACTTC.

This clonotype was recorded many times. J is TRBJ2-5 and V is TRBV7-2; unclear D gene. CDR3 length equals 11 residues. Trimming removed 3 bases at V and 4 bases at J, with 3 bases between. Germline values: CDR1 SGHTA, CDR2 FQGNSA. This chain's CDR3 is CASSLVETQYF. The DNA of the CDR3 is TGTGCCAGCAGCTTGGTAGAGACCCAGTACTTC.

This clonotype was seen ten or more times. The V call is TRBV7-2, the J call TRBJ1-6, with a tentative D call TRBD1 (5 bases). Trimming took off 3 bases at V and 7 bases at J, with 13 bases between the two ends. This CDR3 region has 15 residues. CDR1 SGHTA and CDR2 FQGNSA come from the germline V gene. The CDR3 sequence is CASSLPGQKNSPLHF. The CDR3 nucleotides read TGTGCCAGCAGCTTGCCGGGGCAGAAGAATTCACCCCTCCACTTT.

The chain employs TRBV4-1 and TRBJ2-7; the D is unclear. Trimming took 2 bases from V and 2 from J, leaving 13 bases between them. The CDR3 has 15 residues. Germline loops: CDR1 MGHRA, CDR2 YSYEKL. The CDR3 loop reads CASSQSQDQAYEQYV. CDR3 coding DNA: TGCGCCAGCAGCCAAAGCCAAGACCAAGCCTACGAGCAGTACGTC.

This clonotype was seen more than once but under ten times. The chain uses TRBV5-4 and TRBJ2-3; no clear D. Germline assignment: CDR1 SGHNT and CDR2 YYREEE (reference sequence). Trimming took 2 bases from V and 2 from J, leaving 15 bases between them. CDR3 length: 16 residues. The CDR3: CASSFGPDFYTDTQYF. For the CDR3, the DNA is TGTGCCAGCAGCTTCGGGCCCGATTTCTACACAGATACGCAGTATTTT.

This clonotype has a count of ten or more. This chain joins TRBV7-2 and TRBJ2-5; weak D call: TRBD2 (7 bases). The CDR3 is made up of 14 amino acids. The V gene lost 1 base and the J gene lost 5 bases, with 11 bases spanning the gap. CDR1 SGHTA and CDR2 FQGNSA come from the germline V gene. CDR3 DNA sequence: TGTGCCAGCAGCTTAGATAAGGGGGGGGAGACCCAGTACTTC. Translating it yields CASSLDKGGETQYF.

The gene calls are TRBV28 and TRBJ1-1; D gene unclear. Germline CDR1 and CDR2: MDHEN and SYDVKM. Trimming left V 5 bases short and J 4 bases short, with 20 bases between. The CDR3 runs to 16 residues. This chain's CDR3 is CASSNIFMRVTTEAFF. In DNA form, the CDR3 reads TGTGCCAGCAGTAACATTTTCATGAGGGTAACCACTGAAGCTTTCTTT.

This clonotype has just a few counts. The genes are TRBV10-3 and TRBJ1-5; D gene ambiguous. From germline, CDR1 is ENHRY and CDR2 SYGVKD. This CDR3 contains 12 residues. With 2 bases removed from V and 7 bases from J, the gap between germline ends came to 6 bases. In DNA form, the CDR3 reads TGTGCCATCAGTGAGGGTAAACAGCCCCAGCATTTT. Its translation is CAISEGKQPQHF.

There are a few counts of this clonotype. The CDR3 coding sequence is TGTGCCAGCAGTTCAGACAGGGGCACGGGAGAGACCCAGTACTTC. This codes for CASSSDRGTGETQYF. This sequence joins TRBV12-3 or TRBV12-4 and TRBJ2-5; TRBD1 aligns across 8 bases. V was clipped by 4 bases and J by 4 bases; unmatched bases: 8. CDR3 length equals 15 residues.

The rearrangement joins TRBV6-5 to TRBJ1-4; tentatively, D is TRBD1 (6 bases). Germline CDR1 reads MNHEY; CDR2 reads SVGAGI. This CDR3 is built from 14 residues. The V gene lost 5 bases and the J gene lost 7 bases, with 14 bases spanning the gap. The CDR3: CASSKQGSREKLFF. DNA for the CDR3: TGTGCCAGCAGTAAACAGGGATCTCGTGAAAAACTGTTTTTT.

The CDR3 DNA reads as TGTGCCAGCAGCGGGACAGGGGTCTCACCCCTCCACTTT. This translates into CASSGTGVSPLHF. This chain connects TRBV6-1 to TRBJ1-6; 10 bases are a match to TRBD1. V trimming: 6 bases; J trimming: 10 bases; junction bases outside the gene matches: 3. The germline CDR1 and CDR2 sequences are MNHNS and SASEGT. The CDR3 contains 13 residues.

This clonotype was observed many times. V usage is TRBV7-6 and J usage is TRBJ2-1; TRBD1 matches at 7 bases. With V trimmed by 2 bases and J by 7 bases, 11 bases remained unmatched. Germline CDR1 and CDR2: SGHVS and FNYEAQ. This CDR3 spans 16 amino acids. In DNA form, the CDR3 reads TGTGCCAGCAGCTTATATACAGGGGAAAATGGGAATGAGCAGTTCTTC. It specifies CASSLYTGENGNEQFF.

This clonotype was recorded a few times. V and J are TRBV7-6 and TRBJ2-1; 10 bases fit TRBD2. The V gene's germline CDR1 is SGHVS and CDR2 FNYEAQ. V shed 7 bases, J shed 3 bases, and the junction held 3 bases outside the gene matches. The CDR3 loop spans 14 amino acids. CDR3 loop: CASTGLADYNEQFF. The DNA of the CDR3 is TGTGCCAGCACCGGACTAGCGGACTACAATGAGCAGTTCTTC.

The table lists this clonotype with a few counts. The J gene is TRBJ1-1, the V gene TRBV10-3, with D maybe TRBD1 (6 bases). The CDR3 totals 12 residues. Germline V gene lookup returns CDR1 ENHRY and CDR2 SYGVKD. V lost 11 bases, J lost 3 bases, and 13 bases lay in between. In DNA, the CDR3 is TGTGCCGTATCACCAGGGGACACTGAAGCTTTCTTT. Its protein is CAVSPGDTEAFF.

This sequence joins TRBV13 and TRBJ1-2; D is perhaps TRBD1 (5 bases). Between the trimmed V and J ends, which lost 6 bases and 0 bases, there was a span of 5 bases. This CDR3 contains 12 residues. The V gene's germline CDR1 is PRHDT and CDR2 FYEKMQ (reference sequence). The CDR3 DNA follows: TGTGCCAGCAGGACAGCTAACTATGGCTACACCTTC. The encoded protein is CASRTANYGYTF.

The V gene is TRBV28, the J gene TRBJ2-5; no definite D call. The V end lost 3 bases, the J end lost 1 base, and 6 bases lay between the germline ends. The germline gives CDR1 MDHEN, CDR2 SYDVKM. CDR3 length: 13 amino acids. This CDR3 is CASSFPIQETQYF. CDR3 coding DNA: TGTGCCAGCAGTTTCCCCATCCAAGAGACCCAGTACTTC.

The rearrangement joins TRBV4-2 to TRBJ2-1; TRBD1 might be the D (5 bases). This CDR3 spans 14 amino acids. V was clipped by 1 base and J by 4 bases, with 8 bases between them. Germline V lookup: CDR1 LGHNA, CDR2 YNFKEQ. CDR3 in amino acids: CASSQGGEYNEQFF. The CDR3, as DNA: TGTGCCAGCAGCCAAGGGGGCGAGTACAATGAGCAGTTCTTC.

Comment on this clonotype: This sequence may be a read error, since a much larger clone differs from it by one base. V gene TRBV6-1 combines with J gene TRBJ1-1; D call uncertain. This CDR3 has 11 residues. The germline gives CDR1 MNHNS, CDR2 SASEGT. The V end was cut by 6 bases, the J end by 1 base, with 3 bases between. CDR3 sequence reads: CASRKNTEAFF. The CDR3, as DNA: TGTGCCAGCAGGAAGAACACTGAAGCTTTCTTT.

This clonotype was seen many times. V and J are TRBV7-2 and TRBJ2-1; D uncertain. The CDR3 contains 12 residues. Germline CDR1 reads SGHTA; CDR2 reads FQGNSA. The germline V and J ends were trimmed by 5 bases and 5 bases, with 7 bases remaining between them. CDR3: CASSLQNNEQFF. DNA for the CDR3: TGTGCCAGCAGCCTACAAAACAATGAGCAGTTCTTC.

This clonotype occurred a few times. The V call is TRBV18, the J call TRBJ2-3; D possibly corresponds to TRBD2 (6 bases). Germline CDR1 and CDR2: KGHSH and LQKENI. Trimming removed 1 base from V and 6 bases from J, with 11 bases in between. This CDR3 comprises 14 residues. CDR3 nucleotides: TGTGCCAGCTCACCACAAGGGACTTCGGATACGCAGTATTTT. Its protein is CASSPQGTSDTQYF.